This T cell receptor beta chain was found in a study of spatial heterogeneity in lung cancer. Study as a whole: Unique TCR and UMI combinations averaged more than ten appearances each in raw reads.

By share, this clonotype ranks as medium-sized. Time point defined: sample taken at primary tumor resection. A distinct unique molecular identifier was carried by each TCR cDNA molecule. TCRdb redid the calling of the 5' RACE reads with MiXCR, one entry per CDR3 protein. This table has 2,500 to 4,000 distinct CDR3 sequences, around 4.5% appearing once. The CDR3 spans 15 residues. CDR1 and CDR2 (germline): LNHNV, YYDKDF (reference sequence). V was clipped by 0 bases and J by 3 bases, with 9 bases between them. Sequencing used normal lung tissue next to the tumor, obtained at surgery. This sequence originates from a male donor with early-stage non-small cell lung cancer. The chain carries TRBV15 and TRBJ2-1; D perhaps matches TRBD2 (5 bases). The CDR3 region is CATSRDPGVYNEQFF. CDR3 bases: TGTGCCACCAGCAGAGATCCCGGGGTCTACAATGAGCAGTTCTTC. The complete variable domain, with remaining parts taken from reference TRBV15 and TRBJ2-1, reads DAMVIQNPRYQVTQFGKPVTLSCSQTLNHNVMYWYQQKSSQAPKLLFHYYDKDFNNEADTPDNFQSRRPNTSFCFLDIRSPGLGDTAMYLCATSRDPGVYNEQFFGPGTRLTVL.